These 17 T cell receptor beta chains were sequenced from one sample in a study of blood T cells in healthy people across ages. A J-beta primer mix and a sample-barcoded 5' primer were used in a second PCR of about 7 to 11 cycles. TCRdb passed the 5' RACE reads through MiXCR, listing each CDR3 protein once. The sample has hundreds of thousands of distinct CDR3 sequences, roughly 44% seen once. Sequenced material: blood. The receptors were sampled from a man in his fifties or sixties in good health.

The rearrangement links TRBV27 to TRBJ2-3, with D tentatively TRBD1 or TRBD2 (7 bases each). Germline lookup yields CDR1 MNHEY and CDR2 SMNVEV (reference sequence). V lost 6 bases and J 6 bases, leaving 19 bases between the germline ends. This CDR3 has 15 residues. CDR3 protein: CASSSGGARLDTQYF. CDR3 bases: TGTGCCAGCAGCTCAGGGGGGGCCCGGCTTGATACGCAGTATTTT.

The V call is TRBV13, the J call TRBJ2-1; no clear D. V was pared by 1 base and J by 0 bases, with 13 bases between. This CDR3 is 17 amino acids long. Germline V gene lookup returns CDR1 PRHDT and CDR2 FYEKMQ (reference sequence). The CDR3, as DNA: TGTGCCAGCAGCTTAGAGGGTTTGGGTAGCTCCTACAATGAGCAGTTCTTC. This sequence encodes CASSLEGLGSSYNEQFF.

This clonotype was seen many times. The chain recombines TRBV28 with TRBJ2-1; TRBD1 matches 9 bases. V dropped 2 bases and J dropped 9; count of bases not matched to a gene: 14. The CDR3 covers 17 residues. Germline lookup yields CDR1 MDHEN and CDR2 SYDVKM. CDR3 nucleotides: TGTGCCAGCAGTTTAACTACCGCCTTCGGACAGGGGTGTGAGCAGTTCTTC. Translation: CASSLTTAFGQGCEQFF.

This clonotype was counted between two and nine times. The rearrangement links TRBV12-3 or TRBV12-4 to TRBJ2-2; D is ambiguous. This CDR3 has 12 residues. V dropped 6 bases and J dropped 7 bases, with 9 bases sitting between them. The CDR3 region has the DNA TGTGCCAGCAGCCCCGAATTCGGGGAGCTGTTTTTT. The encoded protein is CASSPEFGELFF.

This rearrangement joins TRBV6-2 or TRBV6-3 to TRBJ2-2; D gene ambiguous. V was clipped by 5 bases and J by 5 bases, with 9 bases between them. Germline CDR1 reads MNHEY; CDR2 reads SVGEGT. The CDR3 sequence is 13 residues long. The CDR3 bases are TGTGCCAGCAGTCCCCCTTATACCGGGGAGCTGTTTTTT. Amino acid sequence: CASSPPYTGELFF.

This chain uses TRBV6-5 with TRBJ2-5; 7 positions match TRBD1. V lost 5 bases, J lost 4 bases, and 13 bases stayed unmatched. The CDR3 length is 16 residues. The germline gives CDR1 MNHEY, CDR2 SVGAGI. The CDR3 region is CASSGRDRLMRETQYF. CDR3 coding DNA: TGTGCCAGCAGTGGCCGGGACAGACTTATGAGAGAGACCCAGTACTTC.

The chain combines TRBV6-5 with TRBJ1-1, with TRBD1 matching over 9 bases. J lost 5 bases, V lost 5 bases, and 6 bases had no gene match. There are 14 residues in the CDR3. Per germline, CDR1 MNHEY and CDR2 SVGAGI. In DNA, the CDR3 is TGTGCCAGCAGTCTGAAGGACAGGGGAACTGAAGCTTTCTTT. Protein sequence: CASSLKDRGTEAFF.

This clonotype was observed many times. The chain carries TRBV29-1 and TRBJ1-1; 7 positions agree with TRBD1. The CDR3 consists of 13 residues. CDR1 and CDR2 from the germline V gene are SQVTM and ANQGSEA. V shed 7 bases and J 5 bases; nucleotides not matched to a gene: 10. CDR3 region: CSAVRGRITEAFF. The CDR3 DNA follows: TGCAGCGCCGTGAGGGGGCGGATTACTGAAGCTTTCTTT.

The chain uses TRBV5-1 and TRBJ1-1, with D possibly being TRBD1 (6 bases). V lost 4 bases, J lost 3 bases, and 19 bases lay in between. The CDR3 is 16 amino acids. Germline V CDR1 and CDR2: SGHRS, YFSETQ. The CDR3 coding sequence is TGCGCCAGCAGCCCCCGGCAGGGGTTATCGGACACTGAAGCTTTCTTT. Protein sequence: CASSPRQGLSDTEAFF.

This clonotype was recorded a few times. The genes are TRBV4-1 and TRBJ2-7, with 7 bases matching TRBD1. Germline V lookup: CDR1 MGHRA, CDR2 YSYEKL. Trimming at V came to 3 bases and at J to 11 bases, leaving 4 bases not matched to a gene. The CDR3 sequence is 11 residues long. The CDR3 DNA reads TGCGCCAGCAGCCAGGGACAGCTTGAGTACTTC. As protein: CASSQGQLEYF.

The chain has TRBV25-1 and TRBJ2-1; 12 nucleotides line up with TRBD2. V was pared by 2 bases and J by 6 bases, with 14 bases of the junction left unmatched. CDR1 MGHDK and CDR2 SYGVNS come from the germline V gene. The length of the CDR3 is 19 residues. The CDR3 DNA sequence: TGTGCCAGCAGTGAAAGTCGGGCTAGCGGGGGGGCCTGGGGCAATGAGCAGTTCTTC. Translating gives CASSESRASGGAWGNEQFF.

The chain couples TRBV15 to TRBJ1-1; 8 positions match TRBD1. The trim removed 0 bases at V and 3 bases at J, leaving 3 bases unmatched. The germline V gene has CDR1 LNHNV and CDR2 YYDKDF (reference sequence). This CDR3 is built from 15 residues. The CDR3 DNA follows: TGTGCCACCAGCAGAGATCCGGGACAGGACACTGAAGCTTTCTTT. This gives the protein CATSRDPGQDTEAFF.

The CDR3 coding sequence is TGTGCCAGCAGTTTATCGTGGACAGGGATGTCAGATACGCAGTATTTT. Translation: CASSLSWTGMSDTQYF. The chain uses TRBV27 and TRBJ2-3, with 8 bases matching TRBD1. Germline CDR1 MNHEY, CDR2 SMNVEV (reference sequence). The ends lost 0 bases at V and 4 bases at J; junction bases unmatched: 6. The CDR3 extends over 16 amino acids.

This chain connects TRBV2 to TRBJ2-5; possible D gene TRBD2, 6 bases. Looked up from germline, CDR1 is SNHLY and CDR2 is FYNNEI. Trimming cost V 1 base and J 4 bases, with 10 bases left between them. This CDR3 has 14 residues. CDR3 nucleotide sequence: TGTGCCAGCAGTGAAGGGCGGGGTACAGAGACCCAGTACTTC. This codes for CASSEGRGTETQYF.

This clonotype was recorded once. V and J are TRBV7-2 and TRBJ2-4, with 12 positions matching TRBD1. This CDR3 comprises 14 residues. Germline CDR1 is SGHTA and CDR2 is FQGNSA. With V trimmed by 5 bases and J by 9 bases, 5 bases remained unmatched. CDR3 nucleotide sequence: TGTGCCAGCAGCCCGGGGACAGGGGGCAGCATTCAGTACTTC. It yields the protein CASSPGTGGSIQYF. The full variable domain, in which reference TRBV7-2 and TRBJ2-4 provide the parts outside the CDR3, is GAGVSQSPSNKVTEKGKDVELRCDPISGHTALYWYRQSLGQGLEFLIYFQGNSAPDKSGLPSDRFSAERTGGSVSTLTIQRTQQEDSAVYLCASSPGTGGSIQYFGAGTRLSVL.

This clonotype has a count of ten or more. This sequence joins TRBV29-1 and TRBJ2-1; the match to TRBD1 covers 8 bases. Unmatched junction bases numbered 7, after V lost 5 bases and J lost 1 base. The CDR3 consists of 15 residues. Germline V CDR1 and CDR2: SQVTM, ANQGSEA. CDR3 coding DNA: TGCAGCGTTAAACCAGGGGGCGCATCCTACAATGAGCAGTTCTTC. Translated, it gives CSVKPGGASYNEQFF.

This clonotype was seen a few times. The chain links TRBV15 to TRBJ1-2; D is unclear. The V gene lost 3 bases and the J gene lost 0 bases, with 8 bases spanning the gap. Germline V gene sequence: CDR1 LNHNV, CDR2 YYDKDF (reference sequence). The CDR3 is made up of 14 amino acids. The CDR3 is CATSRAITNYGYTF. The DNA for the CDR3 is TGTGCCACCAGCAGGGCCATTACTAACTATGGCTACACCTTC.